This T cell receptor beta chain was captured in a study of beta chain features in type 1 diabetes. The study, taken as a whole, reports: In all four CD4+ subsets, TCRB CDR3 length was significantly, moderately reduced in type 1 diabetes.

Averaging around 110 mL, one heparinised blood draw came from each individual donor. A few counts support this clone. Its antigen is unknown. Unmatched junction bases numbered 6, after V lost 4 bases and J lost 4 bases. Germline assignment: CDR1 SGDLS and CDR2 YYNGEE. CDR3 length equals 15 residues. All of the isolated RNA was reverse transcribed, so expressed TCRB transcripts were sequenced. There were several million reads on average in the naive, central memory and regulatory T cell samples. Profiled with immunoSEQ multiplex PCR; TCRdb holds only in-frame clones, not every one. The sample has 350,000 to 450,000 clones; over 13% are singletons.

The sequenced sample was naive CD4+ T cells from blood. The TCR sequence derives from a young woman in good health. The chain has TRBV9 and TRBJ2-1; 9 bases match TRBD2. CDR3 loop: CASSSLAGNYNEQFF. CDR3 in DNA: TGTGCCAGCAGCTCACTAGCGGGCAATTACAATGAGCAGTTCTTC.